The 18 T cell receptor beta chains in this list originate from one sample, sequenced in a study of blood T cells in healthy people across ages. Alongside a J-beta primer mix, a sample-barcoded 5' primer served in a second PCR lasting roughly 7 to 11 cycles. TCRdb re-derived calls from the 5' RACE reads in MiXCR, one entry per CDR3 protein. The sample has 1.6 million or so distinct CDR3 sequences, about 31% seen once. Sequencing was performed on blood. The source is a woman aged 25-40 years in good health.

This clonotype was recorded at least ten times. The gene calls are TRBV7-3 and TRBJ2-1; D gene ambiguous. CDR3 length: 13 residues. Germline-derived CDR1 and CDR2 are SGHTA and FQGTGA. Deletions cut 0 bases from V and 10 bases from J, with 10 bases between. CDR3 loop: CASSLTLMHEQFF. CDR3 sequence (DNA): TGTGCCAGCAGCTTAACCCTTATGCACGAGCAGTTCTTC.

This clonotype came up many times. CDR3 protein: CASSPGLSYETQYF. The CDR3 DNA follows: TGTGCCAGCAGCCCAGGACTATCTTACGAGACCCAGTACTTC. The gene calls are TRBV11-1 and TRBJ2-5; possibly TRBD2 for D (6 bases). V was cut by 5 bases and J by 5 bases, with 15 bases left in between. The CDR3 loop spans 14 amino acids. Germline V gives CDR1 SGHAT, CDR2 FQDESV (reference sequence). Using reference TRBV11-1 and TRBJ2-5 for the parts outside the CDR3, the full variable domain is EAEVAQSPRYKITEKSQAVAFWCDPISGHATLYWYRQILGQGPELLVQFQDESVVDDSQLPKDRFSAERLKGVDSTLKIQPAELGDSAMYLCASSPGLSYETQYFGPGTRLLVL.

This clonotype was seen a few times. V usage is TRBV20-1 and J usage is TRBJ1-2, with TRBD1 matching over 9 bases. From germline, CDR1 is DFQATT and CDR2 SNEGSKA (reference sequence). CDR3 length: 16 residues. J gave up 4 bases and V 2 bases, and 11 bases lay outside the gene matches. The CDR3 reads CSARNRDRALSYGYTF. DNA for the CDR3: TGCAGTGCTAGAAACCGGGACAGGGCCTTGAGCTATGGCTACACCTTC.

This clonotype came up a few times. This chain links TRBV20-1 with TRBJ2-1; unclear D gene. Germline V gene lookup returns CDR1 DFQATT and CDR2 SNEGSKA (reference sequence). The CDR3 is 13 residues long. Trimming removed 4 bases at V and 9 bases at J, with 16 bases between. The CDR3 loop reads CSAIGDLRSEQFF. CDR3 sequence (DNA): TGCAGTGCTATCGGCGATCTGCGGAGTGAGCAGTTCTTC.

V gene TRBV30 combines with J gene TRBJ1-2; D is uncertain. The germline V gene encodes CDR1 GTSNPN and CDR2 SVGIG (reference sequence). This CDR3 contains 10 residues. CDR3 amino acids: CVVGGYGYTF. CDR3 in DNA: TGTGTCGTTGGTGGATATGGCTACACCTTC.

Here the CDR3 reads CASSLGLGWTEAFF. The CDR3 DNA is TGTGCCAGCAGCTTAGGTCTGGGTTGGACTGAAGCTTTCTTT. The chain couples TRBV7-9 to TRBJ1-1, with unresolved D. This CDR3 contains 14 residues. Germline V gene data show CDR1 as SEHNR and CDR2 as FQNEAQ (reference sequence). V was shortened by 1 base and J by 5 bases, with 11 bases between the two germline ends.

In this sample, this clonotype turned up a few times. This may be a read error, as it is one base from a much larger clone. The rearrangement links TRBV7-3 to TRBJ2-1, with no clear D. The CDR3 runs 14 residues. Germline V gives CDR1 SGHTA, CDR2 FQGTGA. The V end was cut by 5 bases, the J end by 0 bases, with 8 bases between. CDR3 DNA: TGTGCCAGCAGCAAAGAAAGCTCCTACAATGAGCAGTTCTTC. Its translation is CASSKESSYNEQFF.

Points on this clonotype: A junction end diverges from the germline sequence, so it may reflect a read error. This chain links TRBV4-1 with TRBJ2-3; possible D gene TRBD2, 6 bases. This CDR3 is built from 14 residues. Germline-derived CDR1 and CDR2 are MGHRA and YSYEKL. The DNA of the CDR3 is TGCGCCGGCAGGGTGGGAGGAAACACAGATACGCAGTATTTT. It translates to CAGRVGGNTDTQYF.

This chain joins TRBV28 and TRBJ1-2; D unresolved. V lost 8 bases and J lost 0, with 7 bases in between. Germline CDR1 reads MDHEN; CDR2 reads SYDVKM. This CDR3 is built from 12 residues. CDR3 amino acids: CASFISNYGYTF. CDR3 coding DNA: TGTGCCAGCTTTATTTCTAACTATGGCTACACCTTC.

This clonotype has only a few counts. J is TRBJ2-1 and V is TRBV20-1; 10 bases match TRBD1. CDR1 is DFQATT and CDR2 is SNEGSKA in the germline V gene (reference sequence). V lost 6 bases to trimming and J lost 8 bases; unmatched junction nucleotides: 16. The CDR3 runs to 16 residues. The CDR3 nucleotides read TGCAGTGCCCTCGGGACAGGGGATTTAAGATGGGATGAGCAGTTCTTC. This codes for CSALGTGDLRWDEQFF.

This clonotype was counted only a few times. The chain links TRBV6-2 or TRBV6-3 to TRBJ2-1; a weak D match, TRBD2 (5 bases). This CDR3 spans 18 amino acids. Trimming cost V 2 bases and J 2 bases, with 19 bases left between them. Germline CDR1 is MNHEY and CDR2 is SVGEGT. CDR3 sequence reads: CASSYEVVRAVAYNEQFF. CDR3 nucleotides: TGTGCCAGCAGTTACGAGGTGGTTCGAGCGGTGGCCTACAATGAGCAGTTCTTC.

V and J are TRBV6-1 and TRBJ2-6, with 10 bases matching TRBD1. The CDR3 has 16 amino acids. Losses at the gene ends were 7 bases for V and 2 bases for J; bases not matched to a gene: 5. CDR1 is MNHNS and CDR2 is SASEGT in the germline V gene. The CDR3 loop reads CASTPTGGAGANVLTF. DNA of the CDR3: TGTGCCAGCACCCCGACAGGGGGCGCTGGGGCCAACGTCCTGACTTTC.

This clonotype was counted a few times. The chain is built from TRBV28 and TRBJ2-1; 10 bases map to TRBD2. This CDR3 spans 17 amino acids. With V trimmed by 6 bases and J by 4 bases, 12 bases remained unmatched. Germline V CDR1 and CDR2: MDHEN, SYDVKM. CDR3 sequence (DNA): TGTGCCAGCAGACCTACGTTTCTAGCGGGAGTGTACAATGAGCAGTTCTTC. Its protein is CASRPTFLAGVYNEQFF.

The chain links TRBV20-1 to TRBJ1-5; a weak D match, TRBD1 (6 bases). The CDR3 runs 13 residues. Germline V gene lookup returns CDR1 DFQATT and CDR2 SNEGSKA (reference sequence). V was pared by 6 bases and J by 5 bases, with 14 bases between. The CDR3 protein is CSARTEAYQPQHF. The CDR3 region has the DNA TGCAGTGCCAGGACAGAGGCATATCAGCCCCAGCATTTT.

This clonotype has a handful of counts. The chain recombines TRBV15 with TRBJ2-1; D is unresolved. CDR1 and CDR2 (germline): LNHNV, YYDKDF (reference sequence). CDR3 size: 12 residues. The germline V and J ends were trimmed by 6 bases and 10 bases, with 13 bases remaining between them. The CDR3 region has the DNA TGTGCCACCAGAGCACTCCCAGGAGAGCAGTTCTTC. This sequence encodes CATRALPGEQFF.

The sample holds a few counts of this clonotype. The V gene is TRBV11-2, the J gene TRBJ2-3; 9 nucleotides match TRBD1. There are 15 residues in the CDR3. CDR1 is SGHAT, CDR2 FQNNGV, per germline. Trimming removed 5 bases from V and 5 bases from J; junction bases left unmatched: 8. The CDR3 region is CASSPRDREVDTQYF. CDR3 nucleotides: TGTGCCAGCAGCCCCCGGGACAGGGAGGTAGATACGCAGTATTTT.

The sample holds one count of this clonotype. The chain joins TRBV3-1 to TRBJ2-7, with D hard to call. Germline loops: CDR1 LGHDT, CDR2 YNNKEL (reference sequence). V was clipped by 8 bases and J by 3 bases, with 14 bases between them. CDR3 length: 13 amino acids. CDR3 in DNA: TGTGCCAGCGGCCCCCCCGGCCTCTACGAGCAGTACTTC. It is translated as CASGPPGLYEQYF.

This clonotype was counted between two and nine times. The chain uses TRBV4-1 and TRBJ2-7, with D maybe TRBD2 (6 bases). With 0 bases removed from V and 2 bases from J, the gap between germline ends came to 17 bases. CDR3 size: 17 residues. The germline CDR1 and CDR2 sequences are MGHRA and YSYEKL. CDR3 region: CASSQEEVPRLAYEQYF. CDR3 in DNA: TGCGCCAGCAGCCAAGAGGAAGTTCCGCGACTAGCCTACGAGCAGTACTTC.